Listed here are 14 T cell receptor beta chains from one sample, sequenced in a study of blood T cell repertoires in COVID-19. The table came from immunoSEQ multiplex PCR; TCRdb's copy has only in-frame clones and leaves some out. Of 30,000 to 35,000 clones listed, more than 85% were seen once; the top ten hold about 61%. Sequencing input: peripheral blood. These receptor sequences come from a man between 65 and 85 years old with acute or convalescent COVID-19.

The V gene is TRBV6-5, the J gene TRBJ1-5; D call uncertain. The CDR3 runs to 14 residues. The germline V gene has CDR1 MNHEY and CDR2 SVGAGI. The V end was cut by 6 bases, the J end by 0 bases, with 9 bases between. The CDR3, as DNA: TGTGCCAGCAGGCGGGATACTAGCAATCAGCCCCAGCATTTT. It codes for CASRRDTSNQPQHF.

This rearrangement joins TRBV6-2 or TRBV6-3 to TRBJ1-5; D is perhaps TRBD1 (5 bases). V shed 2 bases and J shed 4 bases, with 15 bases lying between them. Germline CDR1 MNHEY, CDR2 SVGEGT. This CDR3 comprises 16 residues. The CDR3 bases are TGTGCCAGCAGTTACGAGGCCGCCAGGGCGAATCAGCCCCAGCATTTT. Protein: CASSYEAARANQPQHF.

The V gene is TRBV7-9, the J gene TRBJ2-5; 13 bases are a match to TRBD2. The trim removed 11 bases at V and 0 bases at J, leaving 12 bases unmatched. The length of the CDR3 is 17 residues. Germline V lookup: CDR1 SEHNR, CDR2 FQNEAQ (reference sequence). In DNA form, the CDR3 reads TGTGCCTGCTGCTGGACCGGACTAGCGGGGGACCAAGAGACCCAGTACTTC. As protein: CACCWTGLAGDQETQYF.

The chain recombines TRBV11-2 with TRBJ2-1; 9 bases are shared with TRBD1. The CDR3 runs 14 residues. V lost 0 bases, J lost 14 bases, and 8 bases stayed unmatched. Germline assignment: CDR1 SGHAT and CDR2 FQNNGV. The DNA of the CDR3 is TGTGCCAGCAGCTTAGATAACAGGGGGCGAAGGGAGTTCTTC. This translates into CASSLDNRGRREFF. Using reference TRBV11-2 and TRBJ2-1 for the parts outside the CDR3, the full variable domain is EAGVAQSPRYKIIEKRQSVAFWCNPISGHATLYWYQQILGQGPKLLIQFQNNGVVDDSQLPKDRFSAERLKGVDSTLKIQPAKLEDSAVYLCASSLDNRGRREFFGPGTRLTVL.

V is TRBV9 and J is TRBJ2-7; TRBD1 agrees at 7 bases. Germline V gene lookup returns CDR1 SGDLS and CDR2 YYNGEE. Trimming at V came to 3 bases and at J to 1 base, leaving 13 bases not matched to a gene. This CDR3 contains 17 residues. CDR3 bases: TGTGCCAGCAGCGACCAGAGGGGGACAGAGGATTCCTACGAGCAGTACTTC. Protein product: CASSDQRGTEDSYEQYF.

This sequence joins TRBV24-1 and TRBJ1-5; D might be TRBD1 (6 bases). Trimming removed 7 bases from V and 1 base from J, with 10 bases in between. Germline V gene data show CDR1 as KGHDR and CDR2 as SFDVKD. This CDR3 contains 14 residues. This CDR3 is CATRGTGSNQPQHF. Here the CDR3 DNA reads TGTGCCACCAGAGGAACAGGGAGCAATCAGCCCCAGCATTTT.

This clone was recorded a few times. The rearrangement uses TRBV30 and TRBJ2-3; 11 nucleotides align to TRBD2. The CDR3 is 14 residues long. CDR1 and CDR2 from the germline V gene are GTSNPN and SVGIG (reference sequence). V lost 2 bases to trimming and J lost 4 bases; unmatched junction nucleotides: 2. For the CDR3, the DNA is TGTGCCTGGAGTTCTAGCGGGAGGCCAGATACGCAGTATTTT. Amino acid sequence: CAWSSSGRPDTQYF.

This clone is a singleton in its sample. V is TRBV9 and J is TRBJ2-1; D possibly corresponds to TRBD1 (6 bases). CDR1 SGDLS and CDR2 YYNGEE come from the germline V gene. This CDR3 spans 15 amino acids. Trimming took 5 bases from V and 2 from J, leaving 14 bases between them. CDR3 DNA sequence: TGTGCCAGCAGTCCGACAGGTTCCACCTACAATGAGCAGTTCTTC. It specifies CASSPTGSTYNEQFF.

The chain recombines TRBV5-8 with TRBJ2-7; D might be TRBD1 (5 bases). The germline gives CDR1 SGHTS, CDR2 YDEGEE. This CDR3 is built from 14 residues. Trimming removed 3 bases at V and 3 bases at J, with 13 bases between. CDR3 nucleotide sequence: TGTGCCAGCAGCTACCGGTGGGGCAGCTACGAGCAGTACTTC. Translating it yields CASSYRWGSYEQYF.

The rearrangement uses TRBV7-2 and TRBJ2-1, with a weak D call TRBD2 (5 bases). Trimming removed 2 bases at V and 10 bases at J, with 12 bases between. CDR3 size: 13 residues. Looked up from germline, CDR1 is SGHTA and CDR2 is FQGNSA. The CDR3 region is CASSLPSLAEQFF. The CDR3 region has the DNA TGTGCCAGCAGCTTACCCTCTTTAGCGGAGCAGTTCTTC.

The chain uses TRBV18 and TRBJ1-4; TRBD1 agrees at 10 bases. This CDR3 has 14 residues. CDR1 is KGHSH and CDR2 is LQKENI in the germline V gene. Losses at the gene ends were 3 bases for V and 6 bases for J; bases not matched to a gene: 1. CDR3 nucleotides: TGTGCCAGCTCACCTGGACAGGGGGATGAAAAACTGTTTTTT. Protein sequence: CASSPGQGDEKLFF.

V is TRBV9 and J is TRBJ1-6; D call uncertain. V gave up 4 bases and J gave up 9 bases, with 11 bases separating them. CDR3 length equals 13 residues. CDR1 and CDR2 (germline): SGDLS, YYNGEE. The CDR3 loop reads CASSPREASPLHF. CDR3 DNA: TGTGCCAGCAGCCCAAGGGAGGCTTCACCCCTCCACTTT.

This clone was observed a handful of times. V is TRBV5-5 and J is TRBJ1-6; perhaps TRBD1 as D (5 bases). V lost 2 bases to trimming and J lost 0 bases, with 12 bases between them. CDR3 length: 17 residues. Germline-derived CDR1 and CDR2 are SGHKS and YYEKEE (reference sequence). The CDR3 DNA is TGTGCCAGCAGCTTTTCAGGGAGGAGCTCCTATAATTCACCCCTCCACTTT. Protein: CASSFSGRSSYNSPLHF.

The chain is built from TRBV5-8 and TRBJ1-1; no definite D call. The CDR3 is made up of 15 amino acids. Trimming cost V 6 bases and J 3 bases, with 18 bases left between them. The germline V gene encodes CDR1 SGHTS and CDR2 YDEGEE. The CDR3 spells CASTRSREPDTEAFF. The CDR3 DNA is TGTGCCAGCACCCGTTCCCGGGAACCTGACACTGAAGCTTTCTTT.